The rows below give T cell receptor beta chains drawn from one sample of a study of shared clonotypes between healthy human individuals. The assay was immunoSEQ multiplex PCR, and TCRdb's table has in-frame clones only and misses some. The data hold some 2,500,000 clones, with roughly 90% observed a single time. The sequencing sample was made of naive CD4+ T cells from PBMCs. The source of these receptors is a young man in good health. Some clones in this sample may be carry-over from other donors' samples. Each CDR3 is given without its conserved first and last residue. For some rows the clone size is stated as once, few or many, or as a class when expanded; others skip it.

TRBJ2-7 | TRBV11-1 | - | ASGDSRIYEQY
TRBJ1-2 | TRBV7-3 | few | ASSSNGGTENT
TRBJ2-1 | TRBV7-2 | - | ASSRDRDRAYNEQF
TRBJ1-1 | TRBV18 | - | ASSRGPGAEAF
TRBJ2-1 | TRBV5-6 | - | ASSLGLVVGDEQF
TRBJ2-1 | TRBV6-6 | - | ASRGSGRYNEQF
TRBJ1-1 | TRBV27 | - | ASSYRALLNTEAF
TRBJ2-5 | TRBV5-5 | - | ASSTGGQETQY
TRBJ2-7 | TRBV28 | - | AIGGASYEQY
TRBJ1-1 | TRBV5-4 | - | ASSSPTNGGDMAF
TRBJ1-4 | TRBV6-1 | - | ASSELGRGGEKLF
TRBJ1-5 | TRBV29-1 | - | SVVTTVGSNQPQH
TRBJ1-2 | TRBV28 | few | ASSSGQRYT
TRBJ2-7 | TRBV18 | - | ASSPRTGSDEQY
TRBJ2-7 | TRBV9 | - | ASSYGGASRDDQY
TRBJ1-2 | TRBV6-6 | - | ASSPSGRGYT
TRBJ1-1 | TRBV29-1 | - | SVRRDRTGLNTEAF
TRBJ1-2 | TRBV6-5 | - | ASSRQSPYGYT
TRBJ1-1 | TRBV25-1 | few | ASSDPRGGDTEAF
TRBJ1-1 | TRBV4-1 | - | ASSRGSSWDTEAF
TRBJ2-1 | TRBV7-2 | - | ASSPRAVHNEQF
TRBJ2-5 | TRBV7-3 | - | ASSLGLQETQY
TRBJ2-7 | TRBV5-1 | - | ASSLGESYEQY
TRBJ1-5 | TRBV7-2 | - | ASSLRTGNQPQH
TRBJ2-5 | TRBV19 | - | ASSIVTAKETQY
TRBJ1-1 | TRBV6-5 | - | ASKRGAGSGGAF
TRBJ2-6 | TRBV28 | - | ASGGSGANVLT
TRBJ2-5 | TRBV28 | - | ASSLWGETQY
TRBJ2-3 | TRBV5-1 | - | ASSLAGTSNADTQY
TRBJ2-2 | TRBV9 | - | ASGRRRTGGDTGELF
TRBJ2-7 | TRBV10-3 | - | AISDRGEQY
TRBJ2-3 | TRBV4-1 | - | ASSRSTGRGGTDTQY
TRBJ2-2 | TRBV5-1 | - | ASSLGTPGELF
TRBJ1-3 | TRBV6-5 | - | ASSYSSASGNTIY
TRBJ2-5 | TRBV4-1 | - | ASRSYGGLETQY
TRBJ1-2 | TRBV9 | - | ASSGEGRRGYT